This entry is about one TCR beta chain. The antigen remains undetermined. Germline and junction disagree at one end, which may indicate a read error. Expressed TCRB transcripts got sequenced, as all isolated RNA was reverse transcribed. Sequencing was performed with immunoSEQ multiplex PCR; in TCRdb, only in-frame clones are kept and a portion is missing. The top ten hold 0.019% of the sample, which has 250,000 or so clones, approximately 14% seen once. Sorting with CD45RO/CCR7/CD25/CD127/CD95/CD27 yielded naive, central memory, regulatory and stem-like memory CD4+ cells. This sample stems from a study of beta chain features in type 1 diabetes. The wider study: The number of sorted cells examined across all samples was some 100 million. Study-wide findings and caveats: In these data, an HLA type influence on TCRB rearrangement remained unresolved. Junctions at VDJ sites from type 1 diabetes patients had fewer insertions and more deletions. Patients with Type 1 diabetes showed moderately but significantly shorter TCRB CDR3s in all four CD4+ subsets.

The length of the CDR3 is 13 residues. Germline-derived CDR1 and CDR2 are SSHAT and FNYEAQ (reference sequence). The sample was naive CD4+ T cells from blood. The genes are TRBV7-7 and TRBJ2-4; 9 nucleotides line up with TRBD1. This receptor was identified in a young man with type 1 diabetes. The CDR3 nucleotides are TGCGCCAGCAGCTTAGACAGGGGGGGCATTCAGTACTTC. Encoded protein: CASSLDRGGIQYF. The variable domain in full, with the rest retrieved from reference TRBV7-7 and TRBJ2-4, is GAGVSQSPRYKVTKRGQDVTLRCDPISSHATLYWYQQALGQGPEFLTYFNYEAQPDKSGLPSDRFSAERPEGSISTLTIQRTEQRDSAMYRCASSLDRGGIQYFGAGTRLSVL.